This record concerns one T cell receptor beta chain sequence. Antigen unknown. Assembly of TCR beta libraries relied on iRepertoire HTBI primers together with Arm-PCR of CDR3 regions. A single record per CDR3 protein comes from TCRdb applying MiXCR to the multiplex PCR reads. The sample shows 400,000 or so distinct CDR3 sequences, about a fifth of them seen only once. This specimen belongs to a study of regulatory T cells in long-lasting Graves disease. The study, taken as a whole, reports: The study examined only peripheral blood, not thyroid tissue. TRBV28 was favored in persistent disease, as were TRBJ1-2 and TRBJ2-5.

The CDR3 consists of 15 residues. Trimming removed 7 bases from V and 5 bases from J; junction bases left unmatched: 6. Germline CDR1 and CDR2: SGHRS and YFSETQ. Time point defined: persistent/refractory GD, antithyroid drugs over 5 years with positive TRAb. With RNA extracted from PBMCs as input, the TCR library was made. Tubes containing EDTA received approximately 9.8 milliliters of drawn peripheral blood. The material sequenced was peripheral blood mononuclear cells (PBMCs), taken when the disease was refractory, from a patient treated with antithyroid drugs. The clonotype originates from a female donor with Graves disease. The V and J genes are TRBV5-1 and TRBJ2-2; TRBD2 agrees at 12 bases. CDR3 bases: TGCGCCAGCGGCCTGACTAGCGGGAGTACCGGGGAGCTGTTTTTT. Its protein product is CASGLTSGSTGELFF.